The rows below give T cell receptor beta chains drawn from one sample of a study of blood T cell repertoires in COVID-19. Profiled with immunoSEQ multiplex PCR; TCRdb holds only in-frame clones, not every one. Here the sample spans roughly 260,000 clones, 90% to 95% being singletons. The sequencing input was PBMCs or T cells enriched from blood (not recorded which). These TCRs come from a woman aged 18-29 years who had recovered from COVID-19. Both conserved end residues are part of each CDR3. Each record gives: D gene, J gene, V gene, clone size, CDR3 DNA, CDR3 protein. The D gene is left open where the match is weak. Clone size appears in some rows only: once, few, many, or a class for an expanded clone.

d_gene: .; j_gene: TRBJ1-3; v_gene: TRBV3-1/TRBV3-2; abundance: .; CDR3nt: TGTGCCAGCAGCCAAGAATGGAGTCCTGGAAACACCATATATTTT; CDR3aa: CASSQEWSPGNTIYF
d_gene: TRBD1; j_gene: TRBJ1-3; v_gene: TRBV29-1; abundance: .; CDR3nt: TGCAGCGTCGCCCAGGGACAGTACACCATATATTTT; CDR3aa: CSVAQGQYTIYF
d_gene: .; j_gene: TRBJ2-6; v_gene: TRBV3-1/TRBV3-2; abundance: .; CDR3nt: TGTGCCAGCAGCCACGGACTGGCGGGGAACTCTGGGGCCAACGTCCTGACTTTC; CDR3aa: CASSHGLAGNSGANVLTF
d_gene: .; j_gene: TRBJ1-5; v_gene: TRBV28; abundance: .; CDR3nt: TGTGCCACCCTAACCGGGAATAGCAATCAGCCCCAGCATTTT; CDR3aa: CATLTGNSNQPQHF
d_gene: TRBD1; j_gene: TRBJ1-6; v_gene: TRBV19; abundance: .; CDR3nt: TGTGCCAGTAGTACCGGACAGGTCATAAATTCACCCCTCCACTTT; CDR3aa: CASSTGQVINSPLHF
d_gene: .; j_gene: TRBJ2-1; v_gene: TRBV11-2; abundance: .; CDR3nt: TGTGCCAGCAGCTTGCTCAGGGGTACTTACAATGAGCAGTTCTTC; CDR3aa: CASSLLRGTYNEQFF
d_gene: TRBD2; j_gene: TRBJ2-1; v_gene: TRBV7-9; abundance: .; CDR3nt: TGTGCCAGCAGCTCCCGGACTAGCGGGGGGGCCGTTCACCGCAATGAGCAGTTCTTC; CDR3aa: CASSSRTSGGAVHRNEQFF
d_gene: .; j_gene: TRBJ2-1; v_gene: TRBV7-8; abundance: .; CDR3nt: TGTGCCAGCAGCCCTAGGGTCAGGGCCTCCTACAATGAGCAGTTCTTC; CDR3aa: CASSPRVRASYNEQFF
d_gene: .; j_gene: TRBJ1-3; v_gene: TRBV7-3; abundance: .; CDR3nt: TGTGCCGGCCGCGAGGGATGGATTATCTCTGGAAACACCATATATTTT; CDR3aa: CAGREGWIISGNTIYF
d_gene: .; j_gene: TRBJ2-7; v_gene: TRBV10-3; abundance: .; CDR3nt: TGTGCCATCGCAGAGCGGTACGAGCAGTACTTC; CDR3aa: CAIAERYEQYF
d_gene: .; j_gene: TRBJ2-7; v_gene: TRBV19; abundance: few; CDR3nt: TGTGCCAGTAGATTGTCAGGGAACTCCTACGAGCAGTACTTC; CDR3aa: CASRLSGNSYEQYF
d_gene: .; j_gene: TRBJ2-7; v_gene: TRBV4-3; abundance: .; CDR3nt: TGCGCCAGCAGCCAGGACAGCCTAAGCTCCTACGAGCAGTACTTC; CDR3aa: CASSQDSLSSYEQYF
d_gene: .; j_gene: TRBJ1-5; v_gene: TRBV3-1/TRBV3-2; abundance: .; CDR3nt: TGTGCCAGCAGCCAGCGGGGGGGGCAGCCCCAGCATTTT; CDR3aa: CASSQRGGQPQHF
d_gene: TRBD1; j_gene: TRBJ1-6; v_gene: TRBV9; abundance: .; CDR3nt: TGTGCCAGCAGACCACGGGACAGCTCAAATTCACCCCTCCACTTT; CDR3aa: CASRPRDSSNSPLHF
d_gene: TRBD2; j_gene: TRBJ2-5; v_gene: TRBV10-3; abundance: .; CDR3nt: TGTGCCATCAGTGACTCTAGCGGGATATTCCGGGAGACCCAGTACTTC; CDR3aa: CAISDSSGIFRETQYF
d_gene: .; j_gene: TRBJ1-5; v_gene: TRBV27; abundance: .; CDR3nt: TGTGCCAGCCCACTGGGGGAGGGGTACCGGGGACAGCCCCAGCATTTT; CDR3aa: CASPLGEGYRGQPQHF
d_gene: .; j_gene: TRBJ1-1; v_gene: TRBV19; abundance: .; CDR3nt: TGTGCCAGTAAGTTGAGGTCTGAGACTGAAGCTTTCTTT; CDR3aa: CASKLRSETEAFF
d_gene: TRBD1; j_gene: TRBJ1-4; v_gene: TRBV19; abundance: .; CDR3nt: TGTGCCAGTAATGTCGGTACAGGGGCAGGAACTAATGAAAAACTGTTTTTT; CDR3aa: CASNVGTGAGTNEKLFF
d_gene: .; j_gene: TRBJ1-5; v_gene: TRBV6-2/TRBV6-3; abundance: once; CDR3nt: TGTGCCAGCAGCTGGGGGGGAGATGGTCAGCCCCAGCATTTT; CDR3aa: CASSWGGDGQPQHF
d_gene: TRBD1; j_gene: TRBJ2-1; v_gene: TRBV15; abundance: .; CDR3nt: TGTGCCACCAGCAGAGAAAATATTTGGACAGGGGAAGACAATGAGCAGTTCTTC; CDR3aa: CATSRENIWTGEDNEQFF
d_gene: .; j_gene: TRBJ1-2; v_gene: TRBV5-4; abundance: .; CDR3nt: TGTGCCAGCAGCTTGGCCGAGCGACTAGCTAACTATGGCTACACCTTC; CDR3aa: CASSLAERLANYGYTF
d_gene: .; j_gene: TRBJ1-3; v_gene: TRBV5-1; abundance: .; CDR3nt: TGCGCCAGCAGCTTGTCGGGCAGCGGCTCTGGAAACACCATATATTTT; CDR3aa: CASSLSGSGSGNTIYF